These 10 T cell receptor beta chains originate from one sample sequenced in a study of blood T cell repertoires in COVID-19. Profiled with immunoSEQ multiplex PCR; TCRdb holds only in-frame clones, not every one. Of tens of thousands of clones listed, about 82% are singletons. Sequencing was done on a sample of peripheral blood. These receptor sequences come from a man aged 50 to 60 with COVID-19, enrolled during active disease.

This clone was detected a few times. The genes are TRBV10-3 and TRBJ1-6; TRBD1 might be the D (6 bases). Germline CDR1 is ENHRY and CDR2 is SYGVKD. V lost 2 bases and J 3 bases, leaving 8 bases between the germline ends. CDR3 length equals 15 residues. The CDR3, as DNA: TGTGCCATCAGTGAGGGACAGAACTATAATTCACCCCTCCACTTT. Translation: CAISEGQNYNSPLHF.

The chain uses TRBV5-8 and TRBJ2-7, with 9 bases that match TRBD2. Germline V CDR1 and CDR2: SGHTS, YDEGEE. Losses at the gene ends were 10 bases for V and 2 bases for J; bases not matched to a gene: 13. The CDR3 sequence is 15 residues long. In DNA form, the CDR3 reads TGTGCCGGCAAACGGGCTAGCGGGACCGCCTACGAGCAGTACTTC. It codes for CAGKRASGTAYEQYF. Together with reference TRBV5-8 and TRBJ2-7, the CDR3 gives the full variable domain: EAGVTQSPTHLIKTRGQQATLRCSPISGHTSVYWYQQALGLGLQFLLWYDEGEERNRGNFPPRFSGRQFPNYSSELNVNALELEDSALYLCAGKRASGTAYEQYFGPGTRLTVT.

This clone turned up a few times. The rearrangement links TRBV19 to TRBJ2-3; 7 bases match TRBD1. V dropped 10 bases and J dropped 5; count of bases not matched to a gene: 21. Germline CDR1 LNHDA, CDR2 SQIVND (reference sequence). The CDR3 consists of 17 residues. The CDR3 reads CATRDSPGQTSEDTQYF. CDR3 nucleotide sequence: TGTGCCACCCGGGACAGCCCGGGACAAACATCGGAAGATACGCAGTATTTT.

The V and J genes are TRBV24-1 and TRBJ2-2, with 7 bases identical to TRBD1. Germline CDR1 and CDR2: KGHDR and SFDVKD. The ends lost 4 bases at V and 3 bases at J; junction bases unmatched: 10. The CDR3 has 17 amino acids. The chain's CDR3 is CATSDPRQGRDTGELFF. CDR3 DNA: TGTGCCACCAGTGACCCCCGACAGGGACGCGACACCGGGGAGCTGTTTTTT.

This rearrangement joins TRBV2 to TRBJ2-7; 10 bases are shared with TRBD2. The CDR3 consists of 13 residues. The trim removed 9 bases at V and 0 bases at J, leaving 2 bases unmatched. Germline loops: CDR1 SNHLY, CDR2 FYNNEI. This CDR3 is CARGTSASYEQYF. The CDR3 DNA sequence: TGTGCCAGGGGGACTAGCGCCTCCTACGAGCAGTACTTC.

The CDR3 region has the DNA TGTGCCAGCAGCCTCCGACGGGGACAGGGATATAGCAATCAGCCCCAGCATTTT. Its protein product is CASSLRRGQGYSNQPQHF. The gene calls are TRBV21-1 and TRBJ1-5; the table's D call of TRBD1 was not tested on the DNA. TRBV21-1 is a recognized pseudogene. The CDR3 spans 18 residues.

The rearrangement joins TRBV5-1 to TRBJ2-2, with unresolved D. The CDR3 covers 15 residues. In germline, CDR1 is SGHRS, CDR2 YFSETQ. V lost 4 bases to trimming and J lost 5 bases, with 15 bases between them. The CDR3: CASSLRSIRTGELFF. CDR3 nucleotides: TGCGCCAGCAGCCTCCGGAGTATCCGAACCGGGGAGCTGTTTTTT.

CDR3 sequence (DNA): TGTGCCAGCAGCCCCGACAGGAGCTCTGGGGCCAACGTCCTGACTTTC. Amino acids: CASSPDRSSGANVLTF. The V and J genes are TRBV4-2 and TRBJ2-6; the D gene is possibly TRBD1 (6 bases). The CDR3 runs to 16 residues. The V and J ends lost 4 bases and 0 bases respectively, with 10 bases between them. Germline CDR1 and CDR2: LGHNA and YNFKEQ.

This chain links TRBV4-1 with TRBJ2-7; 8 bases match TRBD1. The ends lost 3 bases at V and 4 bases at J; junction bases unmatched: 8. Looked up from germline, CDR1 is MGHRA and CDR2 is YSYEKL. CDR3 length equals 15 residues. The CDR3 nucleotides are TGCGCCAGCAGCCACCTACAGGGGGAGGCTTACGAGCAGTACTTC. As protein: CASSHLQGEAYEQYF.

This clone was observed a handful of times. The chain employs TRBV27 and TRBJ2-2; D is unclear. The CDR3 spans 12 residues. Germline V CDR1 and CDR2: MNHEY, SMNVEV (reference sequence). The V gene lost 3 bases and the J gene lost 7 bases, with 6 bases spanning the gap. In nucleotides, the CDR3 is TGTGCCAGCAGTTTTCTACTCGGGGAGCTGTTTTTT. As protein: CASSFLLGELFF.